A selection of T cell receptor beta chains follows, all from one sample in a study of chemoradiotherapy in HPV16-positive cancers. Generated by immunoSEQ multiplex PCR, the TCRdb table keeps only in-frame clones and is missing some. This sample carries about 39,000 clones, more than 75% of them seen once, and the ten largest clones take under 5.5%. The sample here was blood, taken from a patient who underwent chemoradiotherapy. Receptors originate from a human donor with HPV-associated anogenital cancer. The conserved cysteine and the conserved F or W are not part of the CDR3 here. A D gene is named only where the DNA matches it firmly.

CDR3aa: ASSSRDSPNEKLF
d_gene: TRBD1
v_gene: TRBV19
j_gene: TRBJ1-4

CDR3aa: AISDSSGGETDTQY
d_gene: -
v_gene: TRBV10-3
j_gene: TRBJ2-3

CDR3aa: ASSVLGAQY
d_gene: -
v_gene: TRBV7-9
j_gene: TRBJ2-5

CDR3aa: ASSLGVRLSKPALH
d_gene: -
v_gene: TRBV7-9
j_gene: TRBJ1-6

CDR3aa: ASSPSNRNTEAF
d_gene: -
v_gene: TRBV18
j_gene: TRBJ1-1

CDR3aa: ASSSGGTDTQY
d_gene: TRBD2
v_gene: TRBV7-7
j_gene: TRBJ2-3

CDR3aa: ASTRGAGFYSAF
d_gene: TRBD1
v_gene: TRBV6-1
j_gene: TRBJ1-1

CDR3aa: ASSQDLQPALTDTQY
d_gene: -
v_gene: TRBV4-1
j_gene: TRBJ2-3

CDR3aa: ASSDGDRAGKLF
d_gene: TRBD1
v_gene: TRBV6-1
j_gene: TRBJ1-4

CDR3aa: ASSAPRVTNEKLF
d_gene: -
v_gene: TRBV7-9
j_gene: TRBJ1-4

CDR3aa: ASSLSGQRSSSYNSPLH
d_gene: -
v_gene: TRBV27
j_gene: TRBJ1-6

CDR3aa: ASSSGTSNQPQH
d_gene: -
v_gene: TRBV7-9
j_gene: TRBJ1-5

CDR3aa: ASSSGWDNTEAF
d_gene: -
v_gene: TRBV6-5
j_gene: TRBJ1-1

CDR3aa: ASASTGADDKNIQY
d_gene: TRBD1
v_gene: TRBV5-1
j_gene: TRBJ2-4

CDR3aa: ATSRLGGPTDTQY
d_gene: -
v_gene: TRBV15
j_gene: TRBJ2-3

CDR3aa: ASSFPGLHLDNQPQH
d_gene: -
v_gene: TRBV27
j_gene: TRBJ1-5

CDR3aa: ASNSGMFTEAF
d_gene: -
v_gene: TRBV19
j_gene: TRBJ1-1

CDR3aa: ASSFPGRITDTQY
d_gene: -
v_gene: TRBV7-3
j_gene: TRBJ2-3

CDR3aa: ASSLRDGQETQY
d_gene: -
v_gene: TRBV7-3
j_gene: TRBJ2-5

CDR3aa: ASSRVQGNQPQH
d_gene: -
v_gene: TRBV6-6
j_gene: TRBJ1-5

CDR3aa: ASGFGAGDQPQH
d_gene: -
v_gene: TRBV2
j_gene: TRBJ1-5

CDR3aa: ASRGTGISRGYT
d_gene: -
v_gene: TRBV5-6
j_gene: TRBJ1-2